The rows below give T cell receptor beta chains drawn from one sample of a study of cytomegalovirus exposure and HLA in healthy donors. Clones were sequenced by immunoSEQ multiplex PCR, and TCRdb holds only the in-frame ones, with some missing. Of approximately 220,000 clones detected, approximately 80% appear once; the ten largest clones hold 2.9%. The source material was PBMCs. These receptors all come from a man between 25 and 39 years old in good health and CMV-seronegative. The CDR3 runs from the conserved cysteine through the conserved F or W. The D gene is left open where the match is weak. Only some rows state a clone size, as once, few, many or a class for expanded clones.

abundance	d_gene	j_gene	v_gene	CDR3aa	CDR3nt
NA	NA	TRBJ2-7	TRBV6-5	CASSSYDGYEQYF	TGTGCCAGCAGTTCCTACGACGGGTACGAGCAGTACTTC
NA	NA	TRBJ2-1	TRBV5-1	CASSWTTGTYNEQFF	TGCGCCAGCAGCTGGACGACAGGAACCTACAATGAGCAGTTCTTC
NA	NA	TRBJ2-7	TRBV9	CASSVSPIKFKDEQYF	TGTGCCAGCAGCGTTAGCCCGATTAAGTTTAAGGACGAGCAGTACTTC
NA	TRBD1	TRBJ2-7	TRBV29-1	CSVRQGPTGEQYF	TGCAGCGTGCGACAGGGCCCCACGGGGGAGCAGTACTTC
NA	TRBD1	TRBJ1-2	TRBV5-1	CASSRGLYYGYTF	TGCGCCAGCAGCAGGGGGCTTTACTATGGCTACACCTTC
NA	TRBD1	TRBJ2-7	TRBV6-5	CASSYSGTGPYEQYF	TGTGCCAGCAGTTACTCCGGGACAGGGCCCTACGAGCAGTACTTC
few	NA	TRBJ1-1	TRBV2	CASSEGVWTAASEAFF	TGTGCCAGCAGTGAAGGAGTATGGACAGCAGCGTCTGAAGCTTTCTTT
NA	NA	TRBJ2-1	TRBV11-3	CASRGQNEQFF	TGTGCCAGCAGGGGACAAAATGAGCAGTTCTTC
NA	NA	TRBJ2-7	TRBV6-1	CASSESSYEQYF	TGTGCCAGCAGTGAGAGCTCCTACGAGCAGTACTTC
NA	TRBD1	TRBJ2-7	TRBV10-3	CATGIKSGTGGEQYF	TGTGCCACCGGAATAAAGAGCGGGACAGGGGGCGAGCAGTACTTC
few	TRBD1	TRBJ1-5	TRBV2	CASSEIRGREPQHF	TGTGCCAGCAGTGAAATCAGGGGGCGCGAGCCCCAGCATTTT
NA	TRBD1	TRBJ1-1	TRBV27	CASRVTGGRTEAFF	TGTGCCAGCAGAGTAACAGGGGGCAGGACTGAAGCTTTCTTT
NA	TRBD1	TRBJ1-5	TRBV6-5	CASSRGQGSNQPQHF	TGTGCCAGCAGCAGGGGACAGGGGAGCAATCAGCCCCAGCATTTT
NA	NA	TRBJ1-1	TRBV28	CASSLATGHPEAFF	TGTGCCAGCAGTTTAGCAACAGGTCATCCTGAAGCTTTCTTT
NA	TRBD1	TRBJ1-2	TRBV28	CASRIRGQSVYGYTF	TGTGCCAGCAGGATTCGGGGACAGAGTGTCTATGGCTACACCTTC
NA	NA	TRBJ2-1	TRBV18	CASSPPGKSSYNEQFF	TGTGCCAGCTCACCGCCGGGGAAGAGCTCCTACAATGAGCAGTTCTTC
once	NA	TRBJ2-3	TRBV11-2	CASSLGTTGSFTDTQYF	TGTGCCAGCAGCTTAGGGACTACCGGCTCCTTCACAGATACGCAGTATTTT
NA	NA	TRBJ2-1	TRBV7-7	CASSRTTGEYNEQFF	TGTGCTAGCAGCAGGACTACGGGGGAATACAATGAGCAGTTCTTC
NA	NA	TRBJ1-2	TRBV7-5	CARSGSPTTNYGYTF	TGTGCCAGAAGCGGTTCCCCGACAACAAACTATGGCTACACCTTC
NA	TRBD1	TRBJ1-2	TRBV19	CASSRDRGPYGYTF	TGTGCCAGTAGTAGGGACAGGGGTCCCTATGGCTACACCTTC
NA	TRBD2	TRBJ2-2	TRBV7-2	CASSLVVAGGDTGELFF	TGTGCCAGCAGCTTAGTGGTAGCGGGGGGAGACACCGGGGAGCTGTTTTTT
NA	TRBD2	TRBJ2-3	TRBV18	CASSLASSGAGTDTQYF	TGTGCCAGCTCACTTGCGTCTAGCGGGGCCGGCACAGATACGCAGTATTTT
once	TRBD1	TRBJ1-6	TRBV5-5	CASSPGQGPSSYNSPLHF	TGTGCCAGCAGCCCTGGACAGGGGCCGAGCTCCTATAATTCACCCCTCCACTTT
NA	NA	TRBJ2-7	TRBV6-4	CASSVESGSYEQYF	TGTGCCAGCAGTGTAGAAAGCGGCTCCTACGAGCAGTACTTC
NA	NA	TRBJ1-6	TRBV15	CATSSRDNMSSYNSPLHF	TGTGCCACCAGCAGTCGGGACAACATGAGCTCCTATAATTCACCCCTCCACTTT
NA	NA	TRBJ1-3	TRBV19	CASLSVSRTIYF	TGTGCCAGTTTATCGGTATCCCGCACCATATATTTT
NA	NA	TRBJ2-1	TRBV9	CASSAKGSSYNEQFF	TGTGCCAGCAGCGCGAAAGGGAGCTCCTACAATGAGCAGTTCTTC
NA	NA	TRBJ2-3	TRBV6-5	CASSGEFADTQYF	TGTGCCAGCAGTGGAGAGTTCGCAGATACGCAGTATTTT
NA	NA	TRBJ2-7	TRBV13	CASRQRTNTYEQYF	TGTGCCAGCCGACAAAGGACAAATACCTACGAGCAGTACTTC
few	NA	TRBJ2-5	TRBV29-1	CSVEAGQETQYF	TGCAGCGTTGAGGCGGGACAAGAGACCCAGTACTTC
NA	TRBD2	TRBJ2-7	TRBV28	CASRSPSGGKYEQYF	TGTGCCAGCAGATCCCCTAGCGGGGGTAAGTACGAGCAGTACTTC
once	TRBD2	TRBJ2-7	TRBV7-2	CASSLASGGAATYEQYF	TGTGCCAGCAGCTTAGCTAGCGGGGGGGCTGCGACCTACGAGCAGTACTTC
NA	TRBD1	TRBJ1-1	TRBV28	CASSLSLGQGATEAFF	TGTGCCAGCAGTTTATCCCTGGGACAGGGGGCGACTGAAGCTTTCTTT
NA	TRBD1	TRBJ1-2	TRBV4-2	CASSPGTGGANYGYTF	TGTGCCAGCAGTCCCGGGACAGGGGGAGCAAACTATGGCTACACCTTC
NA	NA	TRBJ2-1	TRBV7-3	CASSLKQGNEQFF	TGTGCCAGCAGCTTGAAACAGGGAAATGAGCAGTTCTTC
NA	NA	TRBJ1-3	TRBV7-9	CASSAKRKGNTIYF	TGTGCCAGCAGCGCTAAGCGGAAAGGAAACACCATATATTTT
NA	TRBD2	TRBJ2-1	TRBV7-9	CASRPAGGMGEQFF	TGTGCCAGCAGGCCTGCGGGGGGGATGGGTGAGCAGTTCTTC
NA	TRBD1	TRBJ1-2	TRBV5-6	CVSSLGTVGDYGYTF	TGTGTCAGCAGCTTGGGGACAGTGGGGGACTATGGCTACACCTTC
NA	TRBD1	TRBJ1-2	TRBV6-5	CASSYGGTGDGYTF	TGTGCCAGCAGTTACGGAGGGACAGGGGATGGCTACACCTTC
NA	NA	TRBJ1-4	TRBV28	CASSYLRGNNEKLFF	TGTGCCAGCAGTTACCTTAGGGGGAATAATGAAAAACTGTTTTTT
NA	NA	TRBJ2-1	TRBV29-1	CSVDEGYNEQFF	TGCAGCGTTGACGAGGGTTACAATGAGCAGTTCTTC
NA	NA	TRBJ2-5	TRBV6-1	CASSGAKTGIRTETQYF	TGTGCCAGCAGTGGGGCTAAAACAGGGATAAGGACGGAGACCCAGTACTTC
few	NA	TRBJ1-5	TRBV25-1	CASSEYTVNQPQHF	TGTGCCAGCAGTGAATACACAGTCAATCAGCCCCAGCATTTT
NA	TRBD1	TRBJ2-7	TRBV18	CASSPPGTGGYEQYF	TGTGCCAGCTCACCACCTGGGACAGGGGGGTACGAGCAGTACTTC
NA	NA	TRBJ2-2	TRBV7-3	CASSFTTGELFF	TGTGCCAGCAGCTTCACAACCGGGGAGCTGTTTTTT
NA	TRBD2	TRBJ2-3	TRBV4-1	CASSQEAGIGTDTQYF	TGCGCCAGCAGCCAAGAAGCGGGGATCGGCACAGATACGCAGTATTTT
NA	NA	TRBJ1-3	TRBV5-1	CASSLAVPGSGNTIYF	TGCGCCAGCAGCTTGGCTGTCCCGGGATCTGGAAACACCATATATTTT
NA	TRBD2	TRBJ2-2	TRBV5-4	CASSPSGVTGELFF	TGTGCCAGCAGCCCAAGCGGGGTCACCGGGGAGCTGTTTTTT
NA	TRBD2	TRBJ2-7	TRBV27	CASSRRGGPYEQYF	TGTGCCAGCAGTCGGCGGGGGGGCCCCTACGAGCAGTACTTC
NA	TRBD1	TRBJ2-5	TRBV28	CASRLGQGRETQYF	TGTGCCAGCAGACTAGGACAGGGGAGAGAGACCCAGTACTTC
NA	TRBD1	TRBJ2-4	TRBV25-1	CASSSRDRDENIQYF	TGTGCCAGCAGCTCCCGGGACAGGGATGAAAACATTCAGTACTTC
NA	NA	TRBJ1-4	TRBV29-1	CSASRGNNEKLFF	TGCAGCGCCAGCCGGGGTAATAATGAAAAACTGTTTTTT
NA	TRBD1	TRBJ2-7	TRBV7-2	CASSSLTGGAYEQYF	TGTGCCAGCAGCTCCTTGACAGGGGGCGCTTACGAGCAGTACTTC
NA	NA	TRBJ1-2	TRBV4-1	CASSHVRGFEGGYTF	TGCGCCAGCAGCCACGTGCGGGGCTTTGAGGGTGGCTACACCTTC
NA	NA	TRBJ2-3	TRBV6-6	CASSPMGGASTDTQYF	TGTGCCAGCAGCCCAATGGGGGGGGCCAGCACAGATACGCAGTATTTT
once	NA	TRBJ2-7	TRBV29-1	CSVRKAGAHEQYF	TGCAGCGTTAGGAAGGCGGGGGCTCACGAGCAGTACTTC
NA	NA	TRBJ2-3	TRBV2	CASSEMGGATDTQYF	TGTGCCAGCAGTGAGATGGGGGGGGCAACAGATACGCAGTATTTT